What follows are 13 T cell receptor beta chains derived from one specimen sequenced in a study of Ad26.COV2.S vaccination and SARS-CoV-2 variants. Measured with immunoSEQ multiplex PCR; TCRdb has only the in-frame clones, and not every one. The table includes some 480,000 clones, about 83% detected once. This sample's treatment: some 19 received Ad26.COV2.S at low or high dose, single or two shots; about 5 received placebo; per-sample allocation not given. Vaccine and placebo recipients were sampled on day 63 after the first injection. Sequencing used peripheral blood, obtained in a trial of Ad26.COV2.S vaccine versus placebo. The receptors shown here come from a person aged 18-65 years who received the Ad26.COV2.S COVID-19 vaccine or a placebo.

The J gene is TRBJ1-1, the V gene TRBV28, with D tentatively TRBD1 (5 bases). Germline CDR1 is MDHEN and CDR2 is SYDVKM. V gave up 6 bases and J gave up 5 bases, with 13 bases separating them. The CDR3 length is 13 residues. CDR3 sequence: CASRRGAGTEAFF. CDR3 DNA sequence: TGTGCCAGCAGGAGGGGCGCAGGGACTGAAGCTTTCTTT.

V and J are TRBV12-3 or TRBV12-4 and TRBJ1-5, with D perhaps matching TRBD1 (6 bases). The length of the CDR3 is 13 residues. The V gene lost 2 bases and the J gene lost 7 bases, with 9 bases spanning the gap. The CDR3 loop is CASSLKGGQPQHF. CDR3 DNA sequence: TGTGCCAGCAGTTTAAAAGGGGGGCAGCCCCAGCATTTT.

Only a few counts were recorded for this clone. The chain recombines TRBV3-1 (or the pseudogene TRBV3-2) with TRBJ2-5; no definite D call. Trimming left V 1 base short and J 5 bases short, with 8 bases between. Germline V gene lookup returns CDR1 LGHDT and CDR2 YNNKEL (reference sequence). The CDR3 sequence is 13 residues long. CDR3 loop: CASSQGPGETQYF. CDR3 bases: TGTGCCAGCAGCCAAGGCCCTGGGGAGACCCAGTACTTC.

V gene TRBV6-2 or TRBV6-3 combines with J gene TRBJ2-3; D uncertain. CDR1 MNHEY and CDR2 SVGEGT come from the germline V gene. V shed 6 bases and J shed 6 bases, with 10 bases lying between them. The CDR3 extends over 12 amino acids. The CDR3 DNA reads as TGTGCCAGCAGCCCCGAATCTGATACGCAGTATTTT. Amino acids: CASSPESDTQYF.

The chain combines TRBV28 with TRBJ1-5, with D possibly TRBD1 on 6 matching bases. The germline V gene has CDR1 MDHEN and CDR2 SYDVKM. Trimming removed 5 bases from V and 6 bases from J, with 17 bases in between. The CDR3 is 15 residues long. The CDR3: CASSLWRGSSQPQHF. CDR3 coding DNA: TGTGCCAGCAGTCTTTGGAGGGGGTCGAGTCAGCCCCAGCATTTT.

The chain recombines TRBV7-2 with TRBJ2-3, with TRBD2 matching 9 bases. The CDR3 extends over 17 amino acids. Germline CDR1 reads SGHTA; CDR2 reads FQGNSA. Trimming removed 5 bases from V and 8 bases from J; junction bases left unmatched: 17. This CDR3 reads CASSTSGRASGAGTQYF. DNA of the CDR3: TGTGCCAGCAGCACCTCAGGGAGGGCTAGCGGGGCGGGTACGCAGTATTTT.

The chain links TRBV5-4 to TRBJ2-5, with D tentatively TRBD1 (8 bases). CDR3 length equals 14 residues. In germline, CDR1 is SGHNT, CDR2 YYREEE (reference sequence). Trimming left V 4 bases short and J 4 bases short, with 14 bases between. CDR3 bases: TGTGCCAGCAGCCCCACAGGGGGGGTAGAGACCCAGTACTTC. It is translated as CASSPTGGVETQYF.

The chain uses TRBV21-1 and TRBJ1-2. TRBV21-1 is described as a pseudogene. CDR3 length: 17 residues. The CDR3 region is CASSKGKGRILLFGYTF. In DNA, the CDR3 is TGTGCCAGCAGCAAAGGAAAGGGCAGAATCTTACTGTTCGGCTACACCTTC.

J is TRBJ1-5 and V is TRBV3-1 (or the pseudogene TRBV3-2); 8 positions match TRBD1. V lost 1 base to trimming and J lost 11 bases; unmatched junction nucleotides: 13. This CDR3 has 16 residues. CDR1 LGHDT and CDR2 YNNKEL come from the germline V gene (reference sequence). This CDR3 reads CASSQAGRQGARTQHF. CDR3 sequence (DNA): TGTGCCAGCAGCCAAGCCGGGCGGCAGGGGGCAAGGACCCAGCATTTT.

The rearrangement joins TRBV5-1 to TRBJ1-1; 12 positions agree with TRBD1. The CDR3 consists of 15 residues. J was trimmed by 5 bases and V by 4 bases; bases with no gene match: 6. CDR1 and CDR2 (germline): SGHRS, YFSETQ. The CDR3 loop is CASSPGQGAWTEAFF. In DNA form, the CDR3 reads TGCGCCAGCAGCCCGGGACAGGGGGCATGGACTGAAGCTTTCTTT.

This clone appeared once. The V and J genes are TRBV18 and TRBJ2-5; D is uncertain. Deletions cut 8 bases from V and 5 bases from J, with 21 bases between. The CDR3 is made up of 15 amino acids. The germline gives CDR1 KGHSH, CDR2 LQKENI. The DNA of the CDR3 is TGTGCCAGCACATCAGCTGGACCCAACGGGGAGACCCAGTACTTC. This encodes CASTSAGPNGETQYF.

This chain uses TRBV7-2 with TRBJ2-2, with D unclear. CDR3 length: 14 residues. V was shortened by 5 bases and J by 5 bases, with 12 bases between the two germline ends. Germline CDR1 is SGHTA and CDR2 is FQGNSA. The DNA for the CDR3 is TGTGCCAGCAGCATCGTCCAGCAAACCGGGGAGCTGTTTTTT. It is translated as CASSIVQQTGELFF.

The chain links TRBV28 to TRBJ2-7; D call uncertain. The CDR3 length is 12 residues. Trimming pared 8 bases from V and 0 bases from J, leaving 8 bases between. Germline-derived CDR1 and CDR2 are MDHEN and SYDVKM. Written as DNA, the CDR3 is TGTGCCAGCGCCCTCCCCTCCTACGAGCAGTACTTC. It is translated as CASALPSYEQYF.